This T cell receptor beta chain was profiled in a study of shared clonotypes between healthy human individuals. Study observations and caveats: Relative to clonotypes present in all four donors, those not shared had lower generation probabilities.

With respect to this clone: Antigen unknown.

Around 30,000 T cell genomes, or roughly 180 ng DNA, went into the sorted-subset replicate PCRs. TCRdb keeps only in-frame clones here, not all; method: immunoSEQ multiplex PCR. The data show 600,000 to 750,000 clones, 72% seen once. The receptor's source is a woman aged 30 to 39 in good health. Sequenced material: memory CD4+ T cells sorted from blood. Subset of the sample: CD45RA-negative fraction.

CDR3: CASSELAGTGELFF. CDR3 nucleotide sequence: TGTGCCAGCAGTGAACTAGCGGGAACCGGGGAGCTGTTTTTT. V gene TRBV6-4 combines with J gene TRBJ2-2, with TRBD2 matching over 10 bases. Trimming took 3 bases from V and 5 from J; bases not matched to a gene: 0. The CDR3 totals 14 residues. Germline CDR1 MRHNA, CDR2 SNTAGT.